This T cell receptor beta chain was retrieved from a study of yellow fever vaccine responses in identical twins. Whole-study results and caveats: Each twin's T cell response to the vaccine was reported to look partly convergent and partly personalized.

CDR1 and CDR2 (germline): MNHEY, SMNVEV (reference sequence). V lost 3 bases and J lost 1, with 7 bases in between. This CDR3 spans 13 amino acids. This clonotype came up a few times. Antigen unknown. Each CDR3 protein is one row after TCRdb ran MiXCR on the RT-PCR reads. Of about 6,900 distinct CDR3 sequences listed, around 84% were seen once; the top ten hold roughly 3%. The specimen comprised T cells from blood (PBMCs), unsorted or a sorted subset (not recorded which), sampled before or after yellow fever vaccination (not recorded which). This TCR derives from a young woman who received the yellow fever vaccine. V gene TRBV27 combines with J gene TRBJ2-7; D not certain. The CDR3 DNA is TGTGCCAGCAGTTTTGGGGAATCCTACGAGCAGTACTTC. It encodes CASSFGESYEQYF.